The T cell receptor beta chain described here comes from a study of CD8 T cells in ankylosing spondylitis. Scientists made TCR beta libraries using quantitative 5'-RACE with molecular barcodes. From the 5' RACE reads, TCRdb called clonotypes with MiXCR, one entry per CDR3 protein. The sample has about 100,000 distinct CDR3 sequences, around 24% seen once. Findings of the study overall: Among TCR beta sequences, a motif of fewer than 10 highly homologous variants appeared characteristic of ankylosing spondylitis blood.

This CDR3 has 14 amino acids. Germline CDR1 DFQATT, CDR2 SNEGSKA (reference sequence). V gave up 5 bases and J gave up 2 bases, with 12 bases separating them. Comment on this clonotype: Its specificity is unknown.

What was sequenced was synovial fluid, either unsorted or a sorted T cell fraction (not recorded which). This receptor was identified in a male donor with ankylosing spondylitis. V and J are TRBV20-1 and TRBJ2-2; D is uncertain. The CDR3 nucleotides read TGCAGTGCTCCTAGACCGGAAAACACCGGGGAGCTGTTTTTT. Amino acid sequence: CSAPRPENTGELFF.